This TCR beta chain was recorded in a study of vaccination effects on CD4 cells after COVID-19. Investigators separated out CD4+ T cells once around nine days of culture had passed. Each participant was given two doses of one vaccine (BNT162b2 or mRNA-1273). No vaccinee had earlier SARS-CoV-2 infection, and nucleocapsid antibodies were negative. Here immunoSEQ multiplex PCR was the method, and the copy in TCRdb shows in-frame clones only, minus some. The table includes approximately 74,000 clones, less than 75% detected once. This clone was observed once. The target antigen is unknown. The TCR sequence derives from a human donor who received a COVID-19 vaccine. This specimen was CD4+ T cells from PBMCs cultured without peptide, taken after COVID-19 vaccination.

CDR3: CASSLAARVEEKLFF. The DNA of the CDR3 is TGCGCCAGCAGCTTGGCTGCTAGGGTAGAAGAAAAACTGTTTTTT. The chain links TRBV5-1 to TRBJ1-4; no firm D call. V lost 0 bases to trimming and J lost 8 bases, with 14 bases between them. Germline V gene sequence: CDR1 SGHRS, CDR2 YFSETQ. The CDR3 has 15 residues. Variable domain in full (rest from reference TRBV5-1 and TRBJ1-4): KAGVTQTPRYLIKTRGQQVTLSCSPISGHRSVSWYQQTPGQGLQFLFEYFSETQRNKGNFPGRFSGRQFSNSRSEMNVSTLELGDSALYLCASSLAARVEEKLFFGSGTQLSVL.